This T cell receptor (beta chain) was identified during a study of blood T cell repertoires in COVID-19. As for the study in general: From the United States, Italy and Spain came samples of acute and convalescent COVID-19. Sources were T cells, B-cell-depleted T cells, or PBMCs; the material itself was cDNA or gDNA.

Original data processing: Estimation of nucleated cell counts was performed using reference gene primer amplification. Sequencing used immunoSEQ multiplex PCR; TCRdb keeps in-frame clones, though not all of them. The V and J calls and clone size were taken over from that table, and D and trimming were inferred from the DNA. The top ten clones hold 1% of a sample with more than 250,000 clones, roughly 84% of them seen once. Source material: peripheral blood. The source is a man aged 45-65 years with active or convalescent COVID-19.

CDR3 coding DNA: TGTGCCAGCAACAGGCTAGCGGGAGGGCGGGAGACCCAGTACTTC. Its protein is CASNRLAGGRETQYF. V usage is TRBV2 and J usage is TRBJ2-5, with 12 positions matching TRBD2. The CDR3 extends over 15 amino acids. Unmatched junction bases numbered 8, after V lost 7 bases and J lost 5 bases. Looked up from germline, CDR1 is SNHLY and CDR2 is FYNNEI.